The 20 T cell receptor beta chains below come from one sample, sequenced in a study of T cell repertoires in cytomegalovirus infection. TCRdb itself ran the reads through MiXCR, one entry per CDR3 protein. Counted here are 200,000 to 300,000 distinct CDR3 sequences, approximately 9% occurring once; the ten biggest clones make up over 12%. Sequenced: PBMCs. Every receptor here comes from a human donor in good health (CMV status not recorded). Some clones in this sample may be carry-over from other donors' samples.

Many counts were recorded for this clonotype. The CDR3 loop reads CASSRTGRAQPQHF. The CDR3, as DNA: TGTGCCAGCAGCCGGACAGGGCGCGCTCAGCCCCAGCATTTT. The genes are TRBV7-9 and TRBJ1-5, with TRBD1 identical over 8 bases. From germline, CDR1 is SEHNR and CDR2 FQNEAQ (reference sequence). Trimming cost V 5 bases and J 6 bases; bases outside gene matches: 6. The CDR3 loop spans 14 amino acids.

The chain is built from TRBV28 and TRBJ2-7; 10 bases are shared with TRBD1. The CDR3 length is 16 residues. Looked up from germline, CDR1 is MDHEN and CDR2 is SYDVKM. J lost 5 bases, V lost 4 bases, and 11 bases had no gene match. Written as DNA, the CDR3 is TGTGCCAGCAGTTCTGCGGGACAGGGGTCCCCCCACGAGCAGTACTTC. The encoded protein is CASSSAGQGSPHEQYF.

The genes are TRBV7-9 and TRBJ2-5, with 7 bases lining up with TRBD2. The CDR3 contains 16 residues. CDR1 and CDR2 (germline): SEHNR, FQNEAQ (reference sequence). The trim removed 5 bases at V and 3 bases at J, leaving 12 bases unmatched. The CDR3 DNA sequence: TGTGCCAGCAGCCCTGGGGAGCTGGGGGGGAAAGAGACCCAGTACTTC. It codes for CASSPGELGGKETQYF. Using reference TRBV7-9 and TRBJ2-5 for the parts outside the CDR3, the full variable domain is DTGVSQNPRHKITKRGQNVTFRCDPISEHNRLYWYRQTLGQGPEFLTYFQNEAQLEKSRLLSDRFSAERPKGSFSTLEIQRTEQGDSAMYLCASSPGELGGKETQYFGPGTRLLVL.

This clonotype was seen repeatedly, ten times or more. The chain recombines TRBV7-2 with TRBJ1-4; D is ambiguous. This CDR3 is built from 15 residues. The germline V gene has CDR1 SGHTA and CDR2 FQGNSA. Trimming removed 5 bases at V and 10 bases at J, with 20 bases between. The CDR3 DNA follows: TGTGCCAGCAGCCAGAGGGCCTCCGGGAGTTCAAAACTGTTTTTT. Its translation: CASSQRASGSSKLFF.

This clonotype was counted between two and nine times. The CDR3 protein is CASSARGYGGGGYTF. The CDR3 coding sequence is TGTGCCAGCAGCGCGAGAGGCTACGGGGGAGGCGGCTACACCTTC. The chain joins TRBV9 to TRBJ1-2, with D possibly matching TRBD1 (5 bases). With 3 bases removed from V and 8 bases from J, the gap between germline ends came to 20 bases. This CDR3 spans 15 amino acids. The germline V gene encodes CDR1 SGDLS and CDR2 YYNGEE.

There are a few counts of this clonotype. The chain recombines TRBV20-1 with TRBJ2-3; 13 bases map to TRBD2. With V trimmed by 6 bases and J by 0 bases, 3 bases remained unmatched. The CDR3 spans 15 residues. Germline V gene lookup returns CDR1 DFQATT and CDR2 SNEGSKA (reference sequence). This CDR3 is CSAAGLAGSTDTQYF. The CDR3 DNA is TGCAGTGCAGCGGGACTAGCGGGAAGCACAGATACGCAGTATTTT.

This clonotype was observed at least ten times. The J gene is TRBJ2-5, the V gene TRBV7-2; D is possibly TRBD1 (6 bases). The CDR3 extends over 14 amino acids. The V gene's germline CDR1 is SGHTA and CDR2 FQGNSA. The V and J ends lost 3 bases and 2 bases respectively, with 10 bases between them. The CDR3 DNA reads as TGTGCCAGCAGCTTCCTAGGGGGACAAGAGACCCAGTACTTC. It translates to CASSFLGGQETQYF.

In its sample, this clonotype was seen a few times. The gene calls are TRBV6-1 and TRBJ2-7; possibly TRBD1 for D (5 bases). The CDR3 has 11 amino acids. Germline loops: CDR1 MNHNS, CDR2 SASEGT. Deletions cut 6 bases from V and 8 bases from J, with 11 bases between. The CDR3 is CASRDKMKQYF. In DNA form, the CDR3 reads TGTGCCAGCAGGGACAAGATGAAGCAGTACTTC.

This clonotype occurred many times. The CDR3 here is CASSPPRSSSYNEQFF. As DNA, the CDR3 is TGTGCCAGCAGTCCCCCGCGGAGTAGCTCCTACAATGAGCAGTTCTTC. V and J are TRBV28 and TRBJ2-1, with D uncertain. V dropped 5 bases and J dropped 0 bases, with 14 bases sitting between them. The CDR3 has 16 amino acids. The germline V gene encodes CDR1 MDHEN and CDR2 SYDVKM.

This clonotype was detected many times. The rearrangement links TRBV29-1 to TRBJ2-7, with a tentative D call TRBD2 (5 bases). The CDR3 covers 14 residues. Germline V gene lookup returns CDR1 SQVTM and CDR2 ANQGSEA. Trimming stripped 6 bases from V and 3 bases from J, with 18 bases between. CDR3 sequence reads: CSVRVGLNIYEQYF. CDR3 nucleotide sequence: TGCAGCGTGCGCGTAGGACTGAATATCTACGAGCAGTACTTC.

The V call is TRBV7-3, the J call TRBJ2-7; D tentatively reads TRBD1 or TRBD2 (5 bases each). V was clipped by 5 bases and J by 2 bases, with 16 bases between them. Germline V CDR1 and CDR2: SGHTA, FQGTGA. CDR3 length: 15 amino acids. The CDR3 loop reads CASSLDPGPPYEQYF. The CDR3, as DNA: TGTGCCAGCAGCCTCGATCCGGGGCCCCCCTACGAGCAGTACTTC.

This clonotype was detected once. This chain connects TRBV5-1 to TRBJ2-1, with D perhaps being TRBD1 or TRBD2 (6 bases each). The germline V gene encodes CDR1 SGHRS and CDR2 YFSETQ. CDR3 size: 16 residues. The V end lost 6 bases, the J end lost 7 bases, and 23 bases lay between the germline ends. CDR3 bases: TGCGCCAGCACTCCGGGGGCGGCGGGCCCCCAAAATGAGCAGTTCTTC. Translation: CASTPGAAGPQNEQFF.

This clonotype was detected ten times or more. This sequence joins TRBV7-2 and TRBJ2-2; 8 bases match TRBD1. The trim removed 5 bases at V and 4 bases at J, leaving 3 bases unmatched. Per the germline V gene, CDR1 is SGHTA and CDR2 is FQGNSA. The CDR3 loop spans 14 amino acids. The DNA of the CDR3 is TGTGCCAGCAGCCCGGACAGGGTCACCGGGGAGCTGTTTTTT. It is translated as CASSPDRVTGELFF.

The chain has TRBV20-1 and TRBJ1-5, with D perhaps matching TRBD1 (6 bases). The CDR3 is made up of 12 amino acids. Germline CDR1 and CDR2: DFQATT and SNEGSKA (reference sequence). Trimming left V 8 bases short and J 10 bases short, with 18 bases between. The CDR3 reads CSTKGGSGPQHF. CDR3 nucleotides: TGCAGTACTAAGGGGGGCTCGGGCCCCCAGCATTTT.

This clonotype was counted at least ten times. This chain links TRBV11-3 with TRBJ2-3; D is possibly TRBD2 (5 bases). The V gene's germline CDR1 is SGHNT and CDR2 YENEEA. This CDR3 spans 14 amino acids. Trimming took off 2 bases at V and 5 bases at J, with 11 bases between the two ends. Here the CDR3 reads CASSLRRLGDTQYF. CDR3 bases: TGTGCCAGCAGCTTAAGGAGGTTAGGAGATACGCAGTATTTT.

This rearrangement joins TRBV9 to TRBJ2-3; no clear D. The V gene lost 0 bases and the J gene lost 3 bases, with 8 bases spanning the gap. The CDR3 length is 14 residues. Germline V lookup: CDR1 SGDLS, CDR2 YYNGEE. CDR3 residues: CASSVEPSTDTQYF. For the CDR3, the DNA is TGTGCCAGCAGCGTAGAGCCCTCTACAGATACGCAGTATTTT. The full variable domain, in which reference TRBV9 and TRBJ2-3 provide the parts outside the CDR3, is DSGVTQTPKHLITATGQRVTLRCSPRSGDLSVYWYQQSLDQGLQFLIQYYNGEERAKGNILERFSAQQFPDLHSELNLSSLELGDSALYFCASSVEPSTDTQYFGPGTRLTVL.

This clonotype was observed a few times. The rearrangement uses TRBV19 and TRBJ2-7; TRBD2 agrees at 10 bases. CDR1 and CDR2 from the germline V gene are LNHDA and SQIVND (reference sequence). The CDR3 spans 15 residues. The J segment lost 2 bases and the V segment lost 4 bases, leaving 5 bases of the junction unmatched. The CDR3 DNA reads as TGTGCCAGTAGTAAGGGTGGACTAGCGGCCTACGAGCAGTACTTC. Amino acids: CASSKGGLAAYEQYF.

The table lists this clonotype with a few counts. The V call is TRBV30, the J call TRBJ1-4; tentatively, D is TRBD1 (5 bases). The CDR3 extends over 19 amino acids. Germline CDR1 and CDR2: GTSNPN and SVGIG (reference sequence). The V end was cut by 3 bases, the J end by 0 bases, with 23 bases between. The CDR3 DNA reads TGTGCCTGGAGCAGCCCTCGCACCGGGGCCCTTGCAACTAATGAAAAACTGTTTTTT. This sequence encodes CAWSSPRTGALATNEKLFF.

There are many counts of this clonotype. The genes are TRBV19 and TRBJ2-1; 9 positions agree with TRBD2. V lost 10 bases and J lost 6; bases outside the gene matches: 7. The germline V gene has CDR1 LNHDA and CDR2 SQIVND (reference sequence). This CDR3 has 13 amino acids. The CDR3 sequence is CATSSGRGNEQFF. CDR3 nucleotides: TGTGCCACCAGTAGCGGGAGAGGCAATGAGCAGTTCTTC.

This clonotype was seen a few times. The chain couples TRBV11-2 to TRBJ1-1, with 11 bases that match TRBD1. The CDR3 is 15 amino acids. Looked up from germline, CDR1 is SGHAT and CDR2 is FQNNGV. V gave up 4 bases and J gave up 1 base; unmatched junction bases: 2. The CDR3 loop reads CASSSGQGGNTEAFF. The CDR3 bases are TGTGCCAGCAGCTCGGGACAGGGGGGGAACACTGAAGCTTTCTTT.